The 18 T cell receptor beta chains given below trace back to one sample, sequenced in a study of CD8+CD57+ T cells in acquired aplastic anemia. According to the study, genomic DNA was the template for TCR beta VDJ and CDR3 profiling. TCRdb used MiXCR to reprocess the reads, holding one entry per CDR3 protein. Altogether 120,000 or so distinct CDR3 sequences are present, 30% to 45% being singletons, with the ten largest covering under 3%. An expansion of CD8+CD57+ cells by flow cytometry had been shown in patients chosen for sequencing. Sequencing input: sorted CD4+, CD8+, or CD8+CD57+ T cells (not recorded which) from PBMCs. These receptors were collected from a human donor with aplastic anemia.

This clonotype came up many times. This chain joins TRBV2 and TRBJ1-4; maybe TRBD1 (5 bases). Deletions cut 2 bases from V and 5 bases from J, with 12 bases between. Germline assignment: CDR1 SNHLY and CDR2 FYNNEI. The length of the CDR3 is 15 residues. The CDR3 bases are TGTGCCAGCAGTGAAAGGGGCAGGACGAATGAAAAACTGTTTTTT. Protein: CASSERGRTNEKLFF.

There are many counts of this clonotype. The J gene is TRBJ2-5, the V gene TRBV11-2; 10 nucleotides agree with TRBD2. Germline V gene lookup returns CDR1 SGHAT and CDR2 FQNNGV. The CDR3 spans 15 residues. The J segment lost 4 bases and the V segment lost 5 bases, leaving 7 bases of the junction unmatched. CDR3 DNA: TGTGCCAGCAGCCCTTTACTAGCGGGGACAGAGACCCAGTACTTC. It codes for CASSPLLAGTETQYF. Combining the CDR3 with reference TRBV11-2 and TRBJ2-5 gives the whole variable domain EAGVAQSPRYKIIEKRQSVAFWCNPISGHATLYWYQQILGQGPKLLIQFQNNGVVDDSQLPKDRFSAERLKGVDSTLKIQPAKLEDSAVYLCASSPLLAGTETQYFGPGTRLLVL.

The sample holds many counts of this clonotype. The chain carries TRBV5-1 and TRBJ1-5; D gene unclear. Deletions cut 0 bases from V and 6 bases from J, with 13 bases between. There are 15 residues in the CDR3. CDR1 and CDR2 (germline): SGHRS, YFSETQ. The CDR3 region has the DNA TGCGCCAGCAGCTTGGAGGGTGCAAGAGGTCAGCCCCAGCATTTT. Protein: CASSLEGARGQPQHF. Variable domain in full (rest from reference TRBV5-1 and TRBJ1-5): KAGVTQTPRYLIKTRGQQVTLSCSPISGHRSVSWYQQTPGQGLQFLFEYFSETQRNKGNFPGRFSGRQFSNSRSEMNVSTLELGDSALYLCASSLEGARGQPQHFGDGTRLSIL.

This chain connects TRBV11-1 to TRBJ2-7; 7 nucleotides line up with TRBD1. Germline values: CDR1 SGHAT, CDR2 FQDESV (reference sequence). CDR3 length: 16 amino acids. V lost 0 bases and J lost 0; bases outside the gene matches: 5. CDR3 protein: CASSLASTGSSYEQYF. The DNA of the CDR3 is TGTGCCAGCAGCTTAGCGTCGACAGGGAGCTCCTACGAGCAGTACTTC.

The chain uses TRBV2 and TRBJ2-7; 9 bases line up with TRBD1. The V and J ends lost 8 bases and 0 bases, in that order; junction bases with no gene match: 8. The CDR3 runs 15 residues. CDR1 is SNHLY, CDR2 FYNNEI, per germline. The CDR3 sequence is CASGGGQGSSYEQYV. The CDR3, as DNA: TGTGCCAGCGGGGGGGGACAGGGAAGCTCCTACGAGCAGTACGTC.

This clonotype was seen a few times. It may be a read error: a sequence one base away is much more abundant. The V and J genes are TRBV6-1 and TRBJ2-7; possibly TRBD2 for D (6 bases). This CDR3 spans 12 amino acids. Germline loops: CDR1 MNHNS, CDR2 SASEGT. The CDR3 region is CASRGTSGEQCV. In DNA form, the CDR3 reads TGTGCCAGCAGAGGAACGTCGGGGGAGCAGTGCGTC.

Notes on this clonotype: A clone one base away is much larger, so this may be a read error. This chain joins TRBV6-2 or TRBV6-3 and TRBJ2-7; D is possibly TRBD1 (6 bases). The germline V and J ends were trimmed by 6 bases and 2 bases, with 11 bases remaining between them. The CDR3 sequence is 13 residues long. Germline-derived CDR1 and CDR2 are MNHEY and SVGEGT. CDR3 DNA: TGTGCCAGCAGGACAGGTCCAACCTACGAGCAGTACGTC. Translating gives CASRTGPTYEQYV.

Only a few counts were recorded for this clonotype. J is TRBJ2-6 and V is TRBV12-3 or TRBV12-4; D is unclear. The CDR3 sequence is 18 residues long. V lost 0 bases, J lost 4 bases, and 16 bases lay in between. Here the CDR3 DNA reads TGTGCCAGCAGTTTAGCGCAAAGGTTCTTTGGCGGGGCCAACGTCCTGACTTTC. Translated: CASSLAQRFFGGANVLTF.

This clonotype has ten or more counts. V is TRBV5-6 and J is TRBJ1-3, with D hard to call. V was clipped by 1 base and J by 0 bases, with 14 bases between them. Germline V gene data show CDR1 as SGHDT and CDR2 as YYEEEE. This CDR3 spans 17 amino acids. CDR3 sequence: CASSLLTRPNSGNTIYF. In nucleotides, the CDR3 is TGTGCCAGCAGCTTGCTTACACGCCCCAACTCTGGAAACACCATATATTTT. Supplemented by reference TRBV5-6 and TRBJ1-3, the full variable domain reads DAGVTQSPTHLIKTRGQQVTLRCSPKSGHDTVSWYQQALGQGPQFIFQYYEEEERQRGNFPDRFSGHQFPNYSSELNVNALLLGDSALYLCASSLLTRPNSGNTIYFGEGSWLTVV.

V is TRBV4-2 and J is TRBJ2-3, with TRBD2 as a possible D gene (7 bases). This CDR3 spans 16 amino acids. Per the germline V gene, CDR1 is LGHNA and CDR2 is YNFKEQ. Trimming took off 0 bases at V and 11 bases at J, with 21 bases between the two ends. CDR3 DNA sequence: TGTGCCAGCAGCCAAGATTTAGGGGGGGCCTCTGGTAAGCAGTATTTT. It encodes CASSQDLGGASGKQYF.

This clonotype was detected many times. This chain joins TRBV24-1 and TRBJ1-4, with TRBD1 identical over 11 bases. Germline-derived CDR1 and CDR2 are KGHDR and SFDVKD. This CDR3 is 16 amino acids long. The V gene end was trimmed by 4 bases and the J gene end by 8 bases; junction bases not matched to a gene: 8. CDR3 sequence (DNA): TGTGCCACCAGTGAGGACAGGGGGCAGGGTCAGGAAAAACTGTTTTTT. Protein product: CATSEDRGQGQEKLFF.

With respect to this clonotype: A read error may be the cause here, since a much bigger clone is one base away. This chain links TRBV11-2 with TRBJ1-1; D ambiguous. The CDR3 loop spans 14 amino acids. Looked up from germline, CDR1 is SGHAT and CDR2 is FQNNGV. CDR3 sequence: CASSLRLGNTETFF. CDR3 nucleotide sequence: TGTGCCAGCAGCCTTCGACTGGGGAACACTGAAACTTTCTTT.

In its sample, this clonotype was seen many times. The CDR3 bases are TGCAGTGCTAGCGGGGGGGCCAAAAACATTCAGTACTTC. This sequence encodes CSASGGAKNIQYF. The gene calls are TRBV20-1 and TRBJ2-4, with TRBD2 identical over 7 bases. CDR3 length equals 13 residues. The V gene's germline CDR1 is DFQATT and CDR2 SNEGSKA (reference sequence). V lost 3 bases, J lost 1 base, and 0 bases stayed unmatched.

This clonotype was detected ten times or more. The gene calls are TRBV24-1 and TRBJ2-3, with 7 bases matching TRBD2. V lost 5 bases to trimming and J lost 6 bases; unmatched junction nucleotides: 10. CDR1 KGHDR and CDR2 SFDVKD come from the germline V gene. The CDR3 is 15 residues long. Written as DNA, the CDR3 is TGTGCCACCAGTGCTACGGGACTAAAATTGGATACGCAGTATTTT. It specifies CATSATGLKLDTQYF.

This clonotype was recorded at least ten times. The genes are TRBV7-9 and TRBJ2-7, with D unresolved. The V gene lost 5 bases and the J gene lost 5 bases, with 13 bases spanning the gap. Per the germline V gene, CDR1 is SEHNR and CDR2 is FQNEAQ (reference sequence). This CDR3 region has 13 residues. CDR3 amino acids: CASSLGVQHEQYV. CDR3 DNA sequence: TGTGCCAGCAGCCTTGGGGTGCAGCACGAGCAGTACGTC.

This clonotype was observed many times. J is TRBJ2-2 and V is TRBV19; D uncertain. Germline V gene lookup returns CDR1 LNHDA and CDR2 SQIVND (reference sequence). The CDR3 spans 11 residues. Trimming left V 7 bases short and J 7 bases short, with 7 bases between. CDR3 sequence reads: CASKMDGELFF. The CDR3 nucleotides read TGTGCCAGTAAAATGGACGGGGAGCTGTTTTTT.

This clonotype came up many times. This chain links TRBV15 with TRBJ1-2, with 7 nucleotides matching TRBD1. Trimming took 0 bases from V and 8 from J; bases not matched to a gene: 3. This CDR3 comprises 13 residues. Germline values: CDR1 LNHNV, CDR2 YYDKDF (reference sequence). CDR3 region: CATSRDRQGGYTF. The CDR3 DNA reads TGTGCCACCAGCAGAGATAGACAGGGCGGCTACACCTTC.

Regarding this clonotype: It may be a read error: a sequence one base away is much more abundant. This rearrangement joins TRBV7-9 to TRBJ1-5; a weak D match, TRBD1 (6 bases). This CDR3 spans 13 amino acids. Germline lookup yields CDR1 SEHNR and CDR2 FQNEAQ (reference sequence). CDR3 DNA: TGCGCCAGCAGCATCACAGGGAATCGGCCCCAGCATTTT. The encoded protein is CASSITGNRPQHF.